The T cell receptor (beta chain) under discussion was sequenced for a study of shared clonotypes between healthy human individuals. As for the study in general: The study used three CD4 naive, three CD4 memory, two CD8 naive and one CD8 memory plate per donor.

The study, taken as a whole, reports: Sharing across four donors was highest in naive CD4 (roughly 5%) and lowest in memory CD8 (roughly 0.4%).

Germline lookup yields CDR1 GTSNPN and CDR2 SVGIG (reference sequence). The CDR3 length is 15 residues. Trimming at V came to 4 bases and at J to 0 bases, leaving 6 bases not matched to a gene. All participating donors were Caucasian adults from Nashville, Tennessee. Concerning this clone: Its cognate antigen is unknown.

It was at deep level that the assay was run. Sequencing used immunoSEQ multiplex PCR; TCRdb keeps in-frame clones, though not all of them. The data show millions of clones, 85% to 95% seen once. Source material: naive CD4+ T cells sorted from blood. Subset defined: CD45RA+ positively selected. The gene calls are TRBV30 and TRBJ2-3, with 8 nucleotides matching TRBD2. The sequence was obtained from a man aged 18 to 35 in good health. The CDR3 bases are TGTGCCTGGAAGGCTAGCGGGTATAGCACAGATACGCAGTATTTT. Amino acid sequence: CAWKASGYSTDTQYF.